This T cell receptor beta chain came from a study of blood T cell repertoires in COVID-19. About the research overall: Whether acute or convalescent, the COVID-19 samples came from the United States, Italy and Spain. Sources were T cells, B-cell-depleted T cells, or PBMCs; the material itself was cDNA or gDNA.

The germline V gene encodes CDR1 MDHEN and CDR2 SYDVKM. V trimming: 6 bases; J trimming: 8 bases; junction bases outside the gene matches: 8. This CDR3 has 14 amino acids. Source study methods: Estimation of nucleated cell counts relied on the amplification of reference gene primers. Assay used: immunoSEQ multiplex PCR; TCRdb lists only in-frame clones, some missing. D and trimming come from the DNA, and the V and J calls and clone size come from that table. The sample contains about 200,000 clones, around 87% of which appear only once. J is TRBJ2-1 and V is TRBV28; 9 nucleotides line up with TRBD1. The sample was peripheral blood. This TCR derives from a man aged 55 to 70 who had recovered from COVID-19. CDR3 sequence reads: CASSKGQGFDEQFF. Written as DNA, the CDR3 is TGTGCCAGCAGCAAGGGACAGGGATTTGATGAGCAGTTCTTC.